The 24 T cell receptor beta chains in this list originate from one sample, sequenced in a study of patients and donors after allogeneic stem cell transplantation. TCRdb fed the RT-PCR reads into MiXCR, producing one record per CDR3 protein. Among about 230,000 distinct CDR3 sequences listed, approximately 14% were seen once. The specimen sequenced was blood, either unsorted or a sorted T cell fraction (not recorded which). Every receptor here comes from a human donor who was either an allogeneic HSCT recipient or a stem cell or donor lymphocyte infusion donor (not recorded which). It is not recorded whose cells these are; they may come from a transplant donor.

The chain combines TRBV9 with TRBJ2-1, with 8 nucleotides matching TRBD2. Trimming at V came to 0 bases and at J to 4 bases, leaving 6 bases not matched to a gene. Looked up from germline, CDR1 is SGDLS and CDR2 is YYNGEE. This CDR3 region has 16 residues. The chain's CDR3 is CASSVDPAGVYNEQFF. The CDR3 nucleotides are TGTGCCAGCAGCGTAGATCCAGCGGGAGTATACAATGAGCAGTTCTTC. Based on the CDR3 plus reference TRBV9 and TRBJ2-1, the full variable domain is DSGVTQTPKHLITATGQRVTLRCSPRSGDLSVYWYQQSLDQGLQFLIQYYNGEERAKGNILERFSAQQFPDLHSELNLSSLELGDSALYFCASSVDPAGVYNEQFFGPGTRLTVL.

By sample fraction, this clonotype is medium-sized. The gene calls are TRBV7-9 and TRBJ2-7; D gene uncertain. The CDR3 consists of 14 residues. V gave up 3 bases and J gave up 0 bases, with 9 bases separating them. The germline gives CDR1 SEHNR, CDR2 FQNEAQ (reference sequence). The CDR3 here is CASSFNGNSYEQYF. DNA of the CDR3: TGTGCCAGCAGCTTTAACGGAAACTCCTACGAGCAGTACTTC.

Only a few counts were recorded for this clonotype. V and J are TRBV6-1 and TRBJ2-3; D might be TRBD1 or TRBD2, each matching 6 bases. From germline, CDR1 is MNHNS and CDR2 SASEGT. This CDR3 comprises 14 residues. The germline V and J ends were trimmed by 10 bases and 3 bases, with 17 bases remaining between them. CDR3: CATLQGLSTDTQYF. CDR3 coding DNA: TGTGCCACCCTACAGGGACTTTCGACAGATACGCAGTATTTT.

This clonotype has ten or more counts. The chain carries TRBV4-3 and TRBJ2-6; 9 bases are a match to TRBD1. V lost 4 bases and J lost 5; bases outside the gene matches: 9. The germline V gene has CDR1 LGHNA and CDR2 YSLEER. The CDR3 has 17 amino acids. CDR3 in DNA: TGCGCCAGCAGCCGAATCCTAGGGACAGGGAGGGCCAACGTCCTGACTTTC. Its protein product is CASSRILGTGRANVLTF.

The CDR3, as DNA: TGTGCCAGCAGCCCCCTCAGTGCGGGGGGCTACACCTTC. This gives the protein CASSPLSAGGYTF. The chain carries TRBV3-1 and TRBJ1-2; no reliable D call. V lost 4 bases, J lost 8 bases, and 14 bases lay in between. Germline CDR1 reads LGHDT; CDR2 reads YNNKEL (reference sequence). CDR3 length: 13 amino acids.

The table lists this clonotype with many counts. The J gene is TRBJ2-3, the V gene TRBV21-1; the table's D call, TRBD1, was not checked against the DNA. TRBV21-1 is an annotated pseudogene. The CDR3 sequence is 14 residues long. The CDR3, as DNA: TGTGCCAGCAGCTACGGGGGGAGCACAGATACGCAGTATTTT. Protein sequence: CASSYGGSTDTQYF.

Here the CDR3 reads CASSPSRQGAHEQYF. CDR3 nucleotide sequence: TGTGCCAGCTCACCCTCCCGACAGGGGGCCCACGAGCAGTACTTC. This chain connects TRBV18 to TRBJ2-7, with TRBD1 identical over 10 bases. V was clipped by 3 bases and J by 5 bases; unmatched bases: 7. Germline V gives CDR1 KGHSH, CDR2 LQKENI. This CDR3 has 15 residues.

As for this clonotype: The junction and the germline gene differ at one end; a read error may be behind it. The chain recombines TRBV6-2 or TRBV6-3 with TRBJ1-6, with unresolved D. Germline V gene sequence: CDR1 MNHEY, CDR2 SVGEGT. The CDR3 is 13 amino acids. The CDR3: CASSDSRDSPLHF. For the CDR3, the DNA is TGTGCCAGCAGTGACTCCCGGGATTCACCCCTCCACTTT.

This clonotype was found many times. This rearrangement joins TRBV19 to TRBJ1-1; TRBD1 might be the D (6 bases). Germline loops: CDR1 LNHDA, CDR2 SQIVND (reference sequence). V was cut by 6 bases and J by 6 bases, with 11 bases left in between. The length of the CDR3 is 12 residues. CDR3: CASSPDRAEAFF. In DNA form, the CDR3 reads TGTGCCAGTAGCCCGGACAGAGCTGAAGCTTTCTTT.

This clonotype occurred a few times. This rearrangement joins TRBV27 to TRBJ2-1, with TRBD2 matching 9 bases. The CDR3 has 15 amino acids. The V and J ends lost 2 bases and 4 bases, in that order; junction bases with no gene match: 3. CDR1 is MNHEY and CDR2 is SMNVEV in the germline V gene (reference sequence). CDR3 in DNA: TGTGCCAGCAGTTTAATAGCGGGGGAGTACAATGAGCAGTTCTTC. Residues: CASSLIAGEYNEQFF.

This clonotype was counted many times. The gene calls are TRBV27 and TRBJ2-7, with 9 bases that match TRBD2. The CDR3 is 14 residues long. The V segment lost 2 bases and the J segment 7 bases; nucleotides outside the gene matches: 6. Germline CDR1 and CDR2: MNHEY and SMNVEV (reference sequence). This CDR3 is CASSLAGGPGEQYF. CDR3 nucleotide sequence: TGTGCCAGCAGTTTAGCGGGAGGGCCGGGGGAGCAGTACTTC.

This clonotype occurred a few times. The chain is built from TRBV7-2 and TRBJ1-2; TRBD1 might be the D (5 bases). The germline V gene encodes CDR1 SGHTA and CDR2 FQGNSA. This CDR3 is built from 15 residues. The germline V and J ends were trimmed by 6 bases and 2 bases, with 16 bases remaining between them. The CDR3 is CASRPTGGSNYGYTF. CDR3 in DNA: TGTGCCAGCAGGCCCACGGGGGGGTCCAACTATGGCTACACCTTC.

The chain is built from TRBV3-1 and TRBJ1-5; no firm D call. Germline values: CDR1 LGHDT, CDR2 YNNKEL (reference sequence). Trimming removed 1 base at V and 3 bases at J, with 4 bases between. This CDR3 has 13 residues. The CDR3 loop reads CASSQVYNQPQHF. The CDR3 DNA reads TGTGCCAGCAGCCAAGTTTACAATCAGCCCCAGCATTTT. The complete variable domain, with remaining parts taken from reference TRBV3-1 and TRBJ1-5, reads DTAVSQTPKYLVTQMGNDKSIKCEQNLGHDTMYWYKQDSKKFLKIMFSYNNKELIINETVPNRFSPKSPDKAHLNLHINSLELGDSAVYFCASSQVYNQPQHFGDGTRLSIL.

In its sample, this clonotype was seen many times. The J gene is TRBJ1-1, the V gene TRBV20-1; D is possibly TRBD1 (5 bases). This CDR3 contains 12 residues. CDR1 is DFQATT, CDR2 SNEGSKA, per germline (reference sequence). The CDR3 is CSRGGVNTEAFF. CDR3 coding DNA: TGCAGCCGCGGGGGGGTAAACACTGAAGCTTTCTTT.

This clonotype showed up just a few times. CDR3 coding DNA: TGTGCCAGCAGCTTGGGAGGTGGCACGCCACATAATTCACCCCTCCACTTT. The encoded protein is CASSLGGGTPHNSPLHF. The chain couples TRBV5-4 to TRBJ1-6; D gene unclear. In germline, CDR1 is SGHNT, CDR2 YYREEE (reference sequence). Trimming removed 0 bases at V and 5 bases at J, with 15 bases between. The CDR3 contains 17 residues.

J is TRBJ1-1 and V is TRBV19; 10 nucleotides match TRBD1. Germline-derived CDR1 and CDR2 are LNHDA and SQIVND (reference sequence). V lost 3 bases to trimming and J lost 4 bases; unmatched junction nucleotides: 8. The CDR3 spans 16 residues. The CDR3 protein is CASSIVGTGVITEAFF. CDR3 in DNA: TGTGCCAGTAGTATTGTAGGGACAGGGGTAATCACTGAAGCTTTCTTT.

CDR3 nucleotides: TGCGCCAGCAGCGAAGACCGCTATGGCTACACCTTC. This sequence encodes CASSEDRYGYTF. V usage is TRBV5-1 and J usage is TRBJ1-2; D not resolved. The V end lost 4 bases, the J end lost 4 bases, and 8 bases lay between the germline ends. Germline V gene data show CDR1 as SGHRS and CDR2 as YFSETQ. This CDR3 comprises 12 residues.

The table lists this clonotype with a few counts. The CDR3 bases are TGTGCCAGCAGCCCATCGGGACAGGGCAATGGCTACACCTTC. This sequence encodes CASSPSGQGNGYTF. The chain couples TRBV27 to TRBJ1-2; 9 bases align to TRBD1. The CDR3 consists of 14 residues. Germline V gene data show CDR1 as MNHEY and CDR2 as SMNVEV (reference sequence). V lost 6 bases and J lost 6; bases outside the gene matches: 8.

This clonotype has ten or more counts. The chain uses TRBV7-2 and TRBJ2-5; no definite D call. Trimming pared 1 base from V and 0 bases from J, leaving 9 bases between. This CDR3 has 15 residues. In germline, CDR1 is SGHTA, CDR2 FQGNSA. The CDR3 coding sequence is TGTGCCAGCAGCTTAGAAGGGCGGTACCAAGAGACCCAGTACTTC. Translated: CASSLEGRYQETQYF.

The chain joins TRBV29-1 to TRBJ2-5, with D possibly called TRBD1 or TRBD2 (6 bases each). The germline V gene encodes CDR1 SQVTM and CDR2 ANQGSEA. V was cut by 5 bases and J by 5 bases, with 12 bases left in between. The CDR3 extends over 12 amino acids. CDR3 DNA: TGCAGCGTTTCGCTAGGGGGGGAGACCCAGTACTTC. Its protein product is CSVSLGGETQYF.

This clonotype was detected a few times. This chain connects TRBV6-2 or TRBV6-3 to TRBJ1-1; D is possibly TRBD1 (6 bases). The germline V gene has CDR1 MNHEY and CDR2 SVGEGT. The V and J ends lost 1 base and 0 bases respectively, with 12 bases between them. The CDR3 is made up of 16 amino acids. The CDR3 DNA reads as TGTGCCAGCAGTTACTGGGGCGGGACATTGAACACTGAAGCTTTCTTT. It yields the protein CASSYWGGTLNTEAFF.

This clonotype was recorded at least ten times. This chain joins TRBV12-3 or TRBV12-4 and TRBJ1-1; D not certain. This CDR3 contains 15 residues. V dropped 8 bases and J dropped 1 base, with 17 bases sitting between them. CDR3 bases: TGTGCCAGCCGAACCCGTGGGATCTCGAACACTGAAGCTTTCTTT. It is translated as CASRTRGISNTEAFF.

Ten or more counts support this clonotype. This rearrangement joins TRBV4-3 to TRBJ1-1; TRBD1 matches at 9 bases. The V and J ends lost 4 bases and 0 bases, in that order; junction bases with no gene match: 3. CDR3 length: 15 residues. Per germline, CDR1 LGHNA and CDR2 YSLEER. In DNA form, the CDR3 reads TGCGCCAGCAGCCTTCGGACAGGGGTGAACACTGAAGCTTTCTTT. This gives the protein CASSLRTGVNTEAFF.

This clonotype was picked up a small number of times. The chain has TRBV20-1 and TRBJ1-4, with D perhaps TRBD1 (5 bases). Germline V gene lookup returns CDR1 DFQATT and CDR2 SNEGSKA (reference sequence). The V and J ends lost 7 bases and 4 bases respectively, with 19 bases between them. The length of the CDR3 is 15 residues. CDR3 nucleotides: TGCAGTGGATCCTACAGGACTCCATTTAATGAAAAACTGTTTTTT. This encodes CSGSYRTPFNEKLFF.